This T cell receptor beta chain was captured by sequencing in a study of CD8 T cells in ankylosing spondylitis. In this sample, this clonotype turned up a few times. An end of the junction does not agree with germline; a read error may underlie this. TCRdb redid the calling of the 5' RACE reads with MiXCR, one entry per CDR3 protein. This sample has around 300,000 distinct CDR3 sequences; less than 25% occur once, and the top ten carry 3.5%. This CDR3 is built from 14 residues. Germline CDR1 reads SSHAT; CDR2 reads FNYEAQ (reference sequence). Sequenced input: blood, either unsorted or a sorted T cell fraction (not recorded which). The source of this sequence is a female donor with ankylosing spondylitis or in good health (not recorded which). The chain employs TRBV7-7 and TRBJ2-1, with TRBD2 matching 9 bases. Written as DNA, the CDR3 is TGTGCTAGCAGTAGTAGCGGGAGACCCCATGAGCAGTTCTTC. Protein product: CASSSSGRPHEQFF.